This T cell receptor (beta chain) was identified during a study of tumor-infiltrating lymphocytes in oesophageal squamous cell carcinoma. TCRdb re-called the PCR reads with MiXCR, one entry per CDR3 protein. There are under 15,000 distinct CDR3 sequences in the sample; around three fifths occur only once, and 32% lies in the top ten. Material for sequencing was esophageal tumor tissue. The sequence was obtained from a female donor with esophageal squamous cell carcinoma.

Here the CDR3 reads CASSLEGGYEQYF. The CDR3 nucleotides are TGTGCCAGCAGCTTAGAGGGCGGCTACGAGCAGTACTTC. The rearrangement links TRBV7-2 to TRBJ2-1; the D is unclear. The J call may not be correct, given that the DNA end is closer to TRBJ2-7. Germline assignment: CDR1 SGHTA and CDR2 FQGNSA. The CDR3 loop spans 13 amino acids.